This TCR beta chain stems from a study of a mutant IDH1 vaccine in newly diagnosed glioma. Germline values: CDR1 SEHNR, CDR2 FQNEAQ (reference sequence). The CDR3 runs 15 residues. V shed 5 bases and J 7 bases; nucleotides not matched to a gene: 7. Time point of the sample: week 23, last vaccination. Every single dose of the vaccine, 300 ug of mutant IDH1 20-mer peptide, came with topical imiquimod. The repertoire was sequenced with immunoSEQ multiplex PCR; TCRdb's copy has only in-frame clones and lacks some. The sample holds about 72,000 clones, 84% seen once. On this clone itself: What it binds is unknown.

The chain joins TRBV7-9 to TRBJ1-4; 10 bases map to TRBD1. Sequences were derived from PBMCs, sampled from a glioma patient whose treatment included an IDH1 peptide vaccine. The clonotype originates from a man younger than 30 with glioma. CDR3 amino acids: CASSQDRGRSEKLFF. The CDR3 nucleotides read TGTGCCAGCAGCCAAGACAGGGGGCGAAGTGAAAAACTGTTTTTT.